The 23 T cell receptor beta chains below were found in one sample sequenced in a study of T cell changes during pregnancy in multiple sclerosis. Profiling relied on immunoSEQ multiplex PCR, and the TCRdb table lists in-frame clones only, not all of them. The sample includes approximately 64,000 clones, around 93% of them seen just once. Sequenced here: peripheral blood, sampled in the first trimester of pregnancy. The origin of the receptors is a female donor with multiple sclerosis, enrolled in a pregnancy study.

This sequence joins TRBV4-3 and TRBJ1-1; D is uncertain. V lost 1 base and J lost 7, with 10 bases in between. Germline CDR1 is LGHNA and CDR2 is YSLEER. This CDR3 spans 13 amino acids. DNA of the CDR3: TGCGCCAGCAGCCAAGTCCCGAGGGATGAAGCTTTCTTT. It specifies CASSQVPRDEAFF.

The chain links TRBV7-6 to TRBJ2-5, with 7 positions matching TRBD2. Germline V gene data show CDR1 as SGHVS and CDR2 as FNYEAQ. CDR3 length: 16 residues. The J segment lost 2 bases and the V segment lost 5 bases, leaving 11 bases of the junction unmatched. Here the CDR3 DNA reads TGTGCCAGCAGCCGTTTACAGCTAGCGGAGCAAGAGACCCAGTACTTC. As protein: CASSRLQLAEQETQYF. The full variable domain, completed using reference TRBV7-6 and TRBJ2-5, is GAGVSQSPRYKVTKRGQDVALRCDPISGHVSLYWYRQALGQGPEFLTYFNYEAQQDKSGLPNDRFSAERPEGSISTLTIQRTEQRDSAMYRCASSRLQLAEQETQYFGPGTRLLVL.

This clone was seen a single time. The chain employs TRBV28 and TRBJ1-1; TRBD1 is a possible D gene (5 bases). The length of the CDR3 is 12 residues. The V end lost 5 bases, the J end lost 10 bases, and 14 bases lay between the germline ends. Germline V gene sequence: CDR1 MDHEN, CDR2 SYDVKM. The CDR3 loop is CASSPGTAGAFF. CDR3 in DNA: TGTGCCAGCAGTCCGGGGACTGCGGGAGCTTTCTTT.

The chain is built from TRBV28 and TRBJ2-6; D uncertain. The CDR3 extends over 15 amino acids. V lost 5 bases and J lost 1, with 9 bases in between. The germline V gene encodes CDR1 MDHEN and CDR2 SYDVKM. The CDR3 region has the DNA TGTGCCAGCAGTAGCATGTTGTCTGGGGCCAACGTCCTGACTTTC. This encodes CASSSMLSGANVLTF.

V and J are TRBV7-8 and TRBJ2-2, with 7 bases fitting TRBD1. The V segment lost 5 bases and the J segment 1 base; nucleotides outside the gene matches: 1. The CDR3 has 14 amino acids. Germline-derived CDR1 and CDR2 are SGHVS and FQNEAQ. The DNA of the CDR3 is TGTGCCAGCAGCAGGACAGGGAACACCGGGGAGCTGTTTTTT. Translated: CASSRTGNTGELFF.

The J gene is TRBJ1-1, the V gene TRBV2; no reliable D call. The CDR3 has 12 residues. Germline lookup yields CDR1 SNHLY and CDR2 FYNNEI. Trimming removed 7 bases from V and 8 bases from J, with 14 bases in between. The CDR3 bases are TGTGCCAGCACTACCGGGAATGCGGAAGCTTTCTTT. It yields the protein CASTTGNAEAFF.

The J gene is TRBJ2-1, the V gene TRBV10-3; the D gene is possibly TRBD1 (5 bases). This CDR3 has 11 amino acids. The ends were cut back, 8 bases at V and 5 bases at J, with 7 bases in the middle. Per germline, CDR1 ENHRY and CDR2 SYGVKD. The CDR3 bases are TGTGCCATCTCCAGGGACAATGAGCAGTTCTTC. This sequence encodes CAISRDNEQFF.

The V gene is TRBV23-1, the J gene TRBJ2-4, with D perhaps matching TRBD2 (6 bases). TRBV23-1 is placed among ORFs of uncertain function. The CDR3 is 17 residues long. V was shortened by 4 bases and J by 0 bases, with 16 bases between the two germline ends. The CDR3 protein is CASSREVGGLAKNIQYF. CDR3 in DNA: TGCGCCAGCAGTCGAGAGGTTGGGGGACTAGCCAAAAACATTCAGTACTTC.

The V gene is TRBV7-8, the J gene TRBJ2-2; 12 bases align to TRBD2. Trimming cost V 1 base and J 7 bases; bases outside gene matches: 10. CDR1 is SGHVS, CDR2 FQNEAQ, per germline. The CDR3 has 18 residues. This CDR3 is CASSLGTVTSGRIGELFF. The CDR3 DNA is TGTGCCAGCAGCTTAGGGACTGTGACTAGCGGGAGAATCGGGGAGCTGTTTTTT.

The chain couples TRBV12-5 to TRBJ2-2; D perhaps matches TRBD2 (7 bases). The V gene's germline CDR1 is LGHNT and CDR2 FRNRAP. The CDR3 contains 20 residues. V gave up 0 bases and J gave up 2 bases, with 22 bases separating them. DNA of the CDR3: TGTGCTAGTGGTTTGGTACTCTCCGTTTTAGGGGGGGAAAACACCGGGGAGCTGTTTTTT. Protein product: CASGLVLSVLGGENTGELFF.

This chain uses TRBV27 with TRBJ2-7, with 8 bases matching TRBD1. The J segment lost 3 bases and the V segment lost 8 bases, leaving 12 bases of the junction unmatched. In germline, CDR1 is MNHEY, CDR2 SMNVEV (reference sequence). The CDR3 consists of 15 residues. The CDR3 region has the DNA TGTGCCAGCGGAGGGTGGACAGGGCATCACTACGAGCAGTACTTC. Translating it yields CASGGWTGHHYEQYF.

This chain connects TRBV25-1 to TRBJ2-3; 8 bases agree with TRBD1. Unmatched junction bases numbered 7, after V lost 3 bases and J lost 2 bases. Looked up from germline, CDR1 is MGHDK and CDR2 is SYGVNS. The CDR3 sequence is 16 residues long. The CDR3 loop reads CASSEPGQGNTDTQYF. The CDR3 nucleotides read TGTGCCAGCAGTGAGCCCGGACAGGGAAACACAGATACGCAGTATTTT.

This chain's CDR3 is CASSLDARRSGEQYF. The CDR3 DNA reads TGCGCCAGCAGCTTGGATGCGCGGAGGTCTGGAGAGCAGTACTTC. The chain is built from TRBV5-1 and TRBJ2-7; a weak D match, TRBD2 (5 bases). Germline V gene sequence: CDR1 SGHRS, CDR2 YFSETQ. This CDR3 contains 15 residues. The V and J ends lost 0 bases and 7 bases respectively, with 17 bases between them.

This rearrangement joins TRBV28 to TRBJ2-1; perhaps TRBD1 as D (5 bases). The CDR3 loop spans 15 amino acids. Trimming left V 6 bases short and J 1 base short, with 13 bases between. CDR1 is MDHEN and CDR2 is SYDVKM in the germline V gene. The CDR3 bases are TGTGCCAGCAGCCTCCTAGGGGAATCCTACAATGAGCAGTTCTTC. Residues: CASSLLGESYNEQFF.

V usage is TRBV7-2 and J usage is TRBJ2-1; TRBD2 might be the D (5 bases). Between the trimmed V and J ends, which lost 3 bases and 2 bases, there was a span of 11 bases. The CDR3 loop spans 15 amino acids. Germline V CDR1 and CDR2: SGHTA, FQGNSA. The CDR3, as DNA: TGTGCCAGCAGCTTCAGCGGAAAAACCTACAATGAGCAGTTCTTC. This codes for CASSFSGKTYNEQFF. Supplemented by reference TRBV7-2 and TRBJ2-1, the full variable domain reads GAGVSQSPSNKVTEKGKDVELRCDPISGHTALYWYRQSLGQGLEFLIYFQGNSAPDKSGLPSDRFSAERTGGSVSTLTIQRTQQEDSAVYLCASSFSGKTYNEQFFGPGTRLTVL.

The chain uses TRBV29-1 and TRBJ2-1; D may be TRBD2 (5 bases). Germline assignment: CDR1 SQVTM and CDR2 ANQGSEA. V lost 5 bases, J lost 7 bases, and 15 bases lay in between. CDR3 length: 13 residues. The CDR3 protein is CSVRVGGTNEQFF. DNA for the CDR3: TGCAGCGTTAGAGTAGGAGGAACTAATGAGCAGTTCTTC.

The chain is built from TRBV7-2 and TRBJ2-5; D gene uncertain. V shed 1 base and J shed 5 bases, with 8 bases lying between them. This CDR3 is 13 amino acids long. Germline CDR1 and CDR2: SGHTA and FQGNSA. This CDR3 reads CASSLDRRETQYF. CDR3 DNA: TGTGCCAGCAGCTTAGATCGTCGTGAGACCCAGTACTTC.

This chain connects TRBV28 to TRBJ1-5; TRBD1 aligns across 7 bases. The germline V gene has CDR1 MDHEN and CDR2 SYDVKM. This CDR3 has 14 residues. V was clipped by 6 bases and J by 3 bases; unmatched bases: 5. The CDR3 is CASRPGQINQPQHF. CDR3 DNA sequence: TGTGCCAGCAGACCGGGACAGATCAATCAGCCCCAGCATTTT.

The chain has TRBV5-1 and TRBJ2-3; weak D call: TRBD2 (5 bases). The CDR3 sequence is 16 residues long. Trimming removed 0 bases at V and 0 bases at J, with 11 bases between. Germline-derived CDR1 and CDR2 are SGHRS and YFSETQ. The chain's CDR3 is CASSLGAETSTDTQYF. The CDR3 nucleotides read TGCGCCAGCAGCTTGGGAGCGGAGACTAGCACAGATACGCAGTATTTT.

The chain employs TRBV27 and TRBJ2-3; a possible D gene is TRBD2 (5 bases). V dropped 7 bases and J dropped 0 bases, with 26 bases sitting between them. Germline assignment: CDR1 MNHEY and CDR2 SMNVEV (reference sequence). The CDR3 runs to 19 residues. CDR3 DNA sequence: TGTGCCAGCACCTCACTCTACTCCACTCCGCGGGCTAGCACAGATACGCAGTATTTT. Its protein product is CASTSLYSTPRASTDTQYF.

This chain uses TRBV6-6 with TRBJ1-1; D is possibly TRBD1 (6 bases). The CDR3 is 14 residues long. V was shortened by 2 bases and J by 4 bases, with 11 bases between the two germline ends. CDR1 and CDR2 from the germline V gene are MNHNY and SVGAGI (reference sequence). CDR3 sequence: CASSYRGGSTEAFF. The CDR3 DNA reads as TGTGCCAGCAGTTACAGGGGGGGTAGCACTGAAGCTTTCTTT.

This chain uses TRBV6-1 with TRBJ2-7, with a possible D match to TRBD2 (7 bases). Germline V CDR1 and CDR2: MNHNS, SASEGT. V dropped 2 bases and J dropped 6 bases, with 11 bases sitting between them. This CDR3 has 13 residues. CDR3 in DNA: TGTGCCAGCAGTGAATGGAGGGGGGGCGAGCAGTACTTC. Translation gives CASSEWRGGEQYF.

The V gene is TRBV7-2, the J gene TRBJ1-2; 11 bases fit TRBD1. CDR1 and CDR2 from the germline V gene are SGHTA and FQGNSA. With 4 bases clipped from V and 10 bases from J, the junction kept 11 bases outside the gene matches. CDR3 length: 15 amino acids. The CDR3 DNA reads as TGTGCCAGCAGCTCTCGGGACAGGGGGGCAAGAGCCTACACCTTC. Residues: CASSSRDRGARAYTF.